This T cell receptor (beta chain) was sequenced for a study of neoadjuvant anti-PD-1 for oral cavity cancer. Study results and limitations: Treg/Th17 ratio rose with pretreatment blood and fell with post-treatment tumor TCRbeta clonality.

Time point in this sample: after neoadjuvant nivolumab, at surgical resection. V shed 5 bases, J shed 3 bases, and the junction held 8 bases outside the gene matches. This CDR3 is 15 amino acids long. From germline, CDR1 is LNHDA and CDR2 SQIVND (reference sequence). A word on this clone: Antigen: not known.

Six replicates per PBMC sample, mostly from 480 ng of genomic DNA. TCRdb's table, derived via immunoSEQ multiplex PCR, lists solely in-frame clones and lacks some. Seen here are tens of thousands of clones, more than 75% observed once, and the top ten hold 3% to 3.5%. Sequenced here: PBMCs, sampled after nivolumab (anti-PD-1) treatment. This chain uses TRBV19 with TRBJ2-7; 9 positions match TRBD2. The sequence was collected from a person between 35 and 79 years old with oral cavity squamous cell carcinoma. CDR3 amino acids: CASSPSSGADYEQYF. The CDR3 DNA is TGTGCCAGTAGTCCATCTAGCGGGGCCGACTACGAGCAGTACTTC.